These 3 T cell receptor beta chains came from one sample sequenced in a study of blood T cells in healthy people across ages. A sample-barcoded 5' primer and a J-beta primer mix were used in a second PCR of roughly 7 to 12 cycles. TCRdb re-analysed the 5' RACE reads in MiXCR, keeping a single row per CDR3 protein. This table has hundreds of thousands of distinct CDR3 sequences, 58% appearing once. Sample: blood. The receptors here all came from a man younger than 45 in good health.

A few counts support this clonotype. As DNA, the CDR3 is TGTGCCATCAGTGAAGGACTAGCGGGAGGGCCAGGGGAGCAGTTCTTC. Translated: CAISEGLAGGPGEQFF. The genes are TRBV10-3 and TRBJ2-1; 15 nucleotides match TRBD2. The CDR3 runs 16 residues. Unmatched junction bases numbered 7, after V lost 3 bases and J lost 10 bases. Looked up from germline, CDR1 is ENHRY and CDR2 is SYGVKD.

The V gene is TRBV7-2, the J gene TRBJ2-7; no reliable D call. The CDR3 contains 15 residues. Trimming removed 1 base from V and 2 bases from J, with 12 bases in between. In germline, CDR1 is SGHTA, CDR2 FQGNSA. The chain's CDR3 is CASSLEQINTYEQYF. The CDR3 nucleotides are TGTGCCAGCAGCTTAGAACAGATAAATACCTACGAGCAGTACTTC.

The chain couples TRBV6-6 to TRBJ1-2; 11 bases are a match to TRBD1. CDR1 is MNHNY, CDR2 SVGAGI, per germline (reference sequence). Trimming took 6 bases from V and 8 from J; bases not matched to a gene: 14. The CDR3 sequence is 16 residues long. For the CDR3, the DNA is TGTGCCAGCAGGCCGACCGGGACAGGGGGTAGAGGGGGCTACACCTTC. It yields the protein CASRPTGTGGRGGYTF.